The present entry profiles one T cell receptor beta chain with its context. Its antigen remains unidentified. Via MiXCR, TCRdb re-called the 5' RACE reads, giving one row per CDR3 protein. The sample lists about 550,000 distinct CDR3 sequences, under 25% occurring once. This sample stems from a study of T cells after yellow fever vaccination. Germline V gives CDR1 SGHRS, CDR2 YFSETQ. This CDR3 is built from 16 residues. V trimming: 0 bases; J trimming: 4 bases; junction bases outside the gene matches: 8. Study conclusions and caveats: It was the secondary response that reached its peak faster, day 5 versus 15, but it was weaker. Clonotype sharing between CD4 and CD8 compartments was small. The booster response re-showed most primary clones: 95% to 96% CD4, more than 70% CD8. Abundant clonotypes from the bulk population could contaminate FACS-sorted repertoires.

The chain joins TRBV5-1 to TRBJ2-7, with 9 bases fitting TRBD2. The sequence came from a man aged 25 to 45 who received the YFV17D yellow fever vaccine. The sample consisted of PBMCs, taken 15 days after the yellow fever booster vaccination. This CDR3 reads CASSLDSTSGTYEQYF. The DNA of the CDR3 is TGCGCCAGCAGCTTGGATTCGACTAGCGGTACATACGAGCAGTACTTC.